The next 22 T cell receptor beta chains were all read from a single sample in a study of blood T cell repertoires in COVID-19. Clones were sequenced by immunoSEQ multiplex PCR, and TCRdb holds only the in-frame ones, with some missing. This table has some 200,000 clones, approximately 81% appearing once. Material: peripheral blood. The receptors stem from a man between 50 and 59 years old who had recovered from COVID-19.

The chain couples TRBV7-2 to TRBJ2-1, with TRBD2 identical over 10 bases. In germline, CDR1 is SGHTA, CDR2 FQGNSA. The V gene end was trimmed by 1 base and the J gene end by 2 bases; junction bases not matched to a gene: 2. The CDR3 extends over 16 amino acids. The CDR3 reads CASSLDSGRTYNEQFF. CDR3 in DNA: TGTGCCAGCAGCTTAGATAGCGGGAGGACCTACAATGAGCAGTTCTTC.

The chain couples TRBV6-1 to TRBJ2-5; no definite D call. The CDR3 consists of 14 residues. Trimming cost V 1 base and J 5 bases, with 11 bases left between them. Germline-derived CDR1 and CDR2 are MNHNS and SASEGT. The CDR3 bases are TGTGCCAGCAGTGAAGGGGCAGCAGCCGAGACCCAGTACTTC. It is translated as CASSEGAAAETQYF.

The V and J genes are TRBV7-9 and TRBJ1-6; 9 bases map to TRBD1. Germline CDR1 is SEHNR and CDR2 is FQNEAQ (reference sequence). This CDR3 comprises 13 residues. V was clipped by 5 bases and J by 12 bases; unmatched bases: 5. The CDR3 reads CASSLGQGLPLHF. For the CDR3, the DNA is TGTGCCAGCAGCCTAGGACAGGGGCTACCCCTCCACTTT.

The V gene is TRBV7-9, the J gene TRBJ1-4, with TRBD1 identical over 9 bases. J gave up 6 bases and V 4 bases, and 6 bases lay outside the gene matches. CDR3 length: 15 amino acids. Germline values: CDR1 SEHNR, CDR2 FQNEAQ (reference sequence). The CDR3 is CASSSGDRDDEKLFF. The CDR3 nucleotides read TGTGCCAGCAGCTCAGGGGACAGGGATGATGAAAAACTGTTTTTT.

This clone has a single count. The V and J genes are TRBV20-1 and TRBJ1-6; maybe TRBD1 (6 bases). CDR1 DFQATT and CDR2 SNEGSKA come from the germline V gene (reference sequence). V dropped 4 bases and J dropped 14 bases, with 12 bases sitting between them. CDR3 length: 11 residues. In nucleotides, the CDR3 is TGCAGTGCTAAGAGGGGGTTTTCCCTCCACTTT. Protein product: CSAKRGFSLHF.

The chain links TRBV29-1 to TRBJ1-2; no clear D. V was shortened by 0 bases and J by 8 bases, with 16 bases between the two germline ends. Germline CDR1 reads SQVTM; CDR2 reads ANQGSEA. The CDR3 runs 14 residues. The CDR3 DNA follows: TGCAGCGTTGAAGATGTTGTGAACTTCGGGGGCTACACCTTC. It codes for CSVEDVVNFGGYTF.

The V gene is TRBV29-1, the J gene TRBJ2-7; 10 bases align to TRBD2. CDR1 and CDR2 (germline): SQVTM, ANQGSEA. J lost 7 bases, V lost 5 bases, and 17 bases had no gene match. CDR3 size: 16 residues. The CDR3 DNA is TGCAGCGTTCCCAAGGCACTAGCGGGGTCCGTGAGGGAGCAGTACTTC. This sequence encodes CSVPKALAGSVREQYF.

The chain couples TRBV5-4 to TRBJ2-3; 15 bases are shared with TRBD2. Germline V gene lookup returns CDR1 SGHNT and CDR2 YYREEE (reference sequence). The CDR3 contains 18 residues. The trim removed 3 bases at V and 2 bases at J, leaving 7 bases unmatched. This CDR3 reads CASSWGTSGRPDTDTQYF. Here the CDR3 DNA reads TGTGCCAGCAGCTGGGGGACTAGCGGGAGGCCAGACACAGATACGCAGTATTTT.

The J gene is TRBJ2-7, the V gene TRBV5-5; tentatively, D is TRBD2 (6 bases). Trimming stripped 5 bases from V and 3 bases from J, with 15 bases between. Germline values: CDR1 SGHKS, CDR2 YYEKEE (reference sequence). The CDR3 consists of 14 residues. The CDR3 protein is CASRSSTGLYEQYF. The CDR3 coding sequence is TGTGCCAGCAGGTCGTCTACGGGACTCTACGAGCAGTACTTC.

Written as DNA, the CDR3 is TGTGCCAGCAGTTACTCGGACAGGGGTCAGCATTTT. It translates to CASSYSDRGQHF. The chain is built from TRBV6-6 and TRBJ1-5; TRBD1 matches at 9 bases. Unmatched junction bases numbered 1, after V lost 0 bases and J lost 13 bases. The CDR3 totals 12 residues. CDR1 is MNHNY, CDR2 SVGAGI, per germline (reference sequence).

V is TRBV29-1 and J is TRBJ1-2, with no clear D. V gave up 0 bases and J gave up 2 bases, with 13 bases separating them. The CDR3 totals 15 residues. The germline V gene encodes CDR1 SQVTM and CDR2 ANQGSEA. CDR3 sequence reads: CSVEDNPPGNYGYTF. The CDR3, as DNA: TGCAGCGTTGAAGATAACCCCCCGGGGAACTATGGCTACACCTTC.

The chain couples TRBV10-3 to TRBJ1-4; no firm D call. The V gene lost 3 bases and the J gene lost 1 base, with 9 bases spanning the gap. The CDR3 consists of 15 residues. Germline V gives CDR1 ENHRY, CDR2 SYGVKD. CDR3 region: CAISEQWVTNEKLFF. In nucleotides, the CDR3 is TGTGCCATCAGTGAACAGTGGGTAACTAATGAAAAACTGTTTTTT.

The CDR3 spells CASRPDRITDTQYF. The DNA for the CDR3 is TGCGCCAGCAGACCCGACAGGATCACAGATACGCAGTATTTT. The chain recombines TRBV10-1 with TRBJ2-3; D possibly corresponds to TRBD1 (6 bases). The germline gives CDR1 WNHNN, CDR2 SYGVQD (reference sequence). V was trimmed by 6 bases and J by 2 bases, leaving 12 bases between them. The CDR3 runs to 14 residues.

The gene calls are TRBV27 and TRBJ2-7; 14 nucleotides match TRBD2. The CDR3 contains 17 residues. Trimming removed 6 bases from V and 2 bases from J; junction bases left unmatched: 9. Germline values: CDR1 MNHEY, CDR2 SMNVEV (reference sequence). The CDR3 DNA is TGTGCCAGCAGACAGAGGACTAGCGGGAGGCTGACCTACGAGCAGTACTTC. Amino acid sequence: CASRQRTSGRLTYEQYF.

The rearrangement links TRBV7-8 to TRBJ1-4, with 9 positions matching TRBD1. The CDR3 is 14 residues long. J gave up 7 bases and V 5 bases, and 5 bases lay outside the gene matches. The germline gives CDR1 SGHVS, CDR2 FQNEAQ. CDR3 protein: CASSVQGAREKLFF. CDR3 bases: TGTGCCAGCAGCGTACAGGGGGCTCGTGAAAAACTGTTTTTT.

This clone was detected only a few times. V usage is TRBV28 and J usage is TRBJ1-5; tentatively, D is TRBD1 (5 bases). The CDR3 loop spans 15 amino acids. In germline, CDR1 is MDHEN, CDR2 SYDVKM. V was clipped by 5 bases and J by 6 bases, with 17 bases between them. This CDR3 is CASSPRATGGQPQHF. The CDR3 DNA is TGTGCCAGCAGTCCACGGGCCACCGGGGGTCAGCCCCAGCATTTT.

The chain links TRBV29-1 to TRBJ2-7; no clear D gene. The CDR3 has 15 residues. Trimming cost V 0 bases and J 6 bases, with 18 bases left between them. In germline, CDR1 is SQVTM, CDR2 ANQGSEA. The CDR3 spells CSVEDRVSSKSEQYF. The CDR3 region has the DNA TGCAGCGTTGAAGATCGGGTTAGTTCTAAGAGCGAGCAGTACTTC.

This chain links TRBV7-2 with TRBJ2-7, with 7 bases identical to TRBD2. V trimming: 8 bases; J trimming: 6 bases; junction bases outside the gene matches: 4. The CDR3 runs 11 residues. Germline V gives CDR1 SGHTA, CDR2 FQGNSA. The CDR3 spells CASRGVREQYF. The DNA for the CDR3 is TGTGCCAGCCGGGGGGTACGCGAGCAGTACTTC.

This clone has more than one count but fewer than ten. CDR3 in amino acids: CASSLTLNSPLHF. CDR3 DNA: TGTGCCAGCAGCCTAACCCTTAATTCACCCCTCCACTTT. The chain is built from TRBV11-3 and TRBJ1-6; D is ambiguous. Germline CDR1 and CDR2: SGHNT and YENEEA. The CDR3 runs to 13 residues. Trimming cost V 5 bases and J 6 bases, with 8 bases left between them.

This clone was detected only once. This rearrangement joins TRBV19 to TRBJ1-1; D uncertain. The CDR3 runs to 17 residues. Trimming removed 3 bases from V and 0 bases from J, with 17 bases in between. Per the germline V gene, CDR1 is LNHDA and CDR2 is SQIVND (reference sequence). CDR3 protein: CASSMGWEETMNTEAFF. The CDR3, as DNA: TGTGCCAGTAGTATGGGTTGGGAGGAAACCATGAACACTGAAGCTTTCTTT.

The chain uses TRBV28 and TRBJ2-3; tentatively, D is TRBD2 (5 bases). CDR3 size: 17 residues. The V and J ends lost 4 bases and 0 bases respectively, with 17 bases between them. Germline V CDR1 and CDR2: MDHEN, SYDVKM. The CDR3 reads CASSSWTGILSTDTQYF. CDR3 nucleotide sequence: TGTGCCAGCAGTTCGTGGACTGGGATCCTCAGCACAGATACGCAGTATTTT. The variable domain in full, with the rest retrieved from reference TRBV28 and TRBJ2-3, is DVKVTQSSRYLVKRTGEKVFLECVQDMDHENMFWYRQDPGLGLRLIYFSYDVKMKEKGDIPEGYSVSREKKERFSLILESASTNQTSMYLCASSSWTGILSTDTQYFGPGTRLTVL.

The V call is TRBV19, the J call TRBJ2-1; a possible D gene is TRBD1 (6 bases). Per the germline V gene, CDR1 is LNHDA and CDR2 is SQIVND (reference sequence). V lost 3 bases to trimming and J lost 4 bases, with 13 bases between them. CDR3 length equals 15 residues. The CDR3 DNA is TGTGCCAGTAGTATTAAGGGACAATCGTACAATGAGCAGTTCTTC. Encoded protein: CASSIKGQSYNEQFF.